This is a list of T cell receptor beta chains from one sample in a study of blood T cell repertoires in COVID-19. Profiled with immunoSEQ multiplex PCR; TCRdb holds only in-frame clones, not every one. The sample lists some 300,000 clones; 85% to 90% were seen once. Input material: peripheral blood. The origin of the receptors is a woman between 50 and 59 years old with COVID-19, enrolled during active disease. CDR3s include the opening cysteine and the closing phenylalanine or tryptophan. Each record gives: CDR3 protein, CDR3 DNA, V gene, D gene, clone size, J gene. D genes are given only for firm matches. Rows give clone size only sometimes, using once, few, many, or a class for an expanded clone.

CDR3aa: CVRRDDRDPKMNTEAFF; CDR3nt: TGTGTCAGAAGGGACGACAGGGACCCCAAGATGAACACTGAAGCTTTCTTT; v_gene: TRBV7-5; d_gene: -; abundance: -; j_gene: TRBJ1-1
CDR3aa: CASSEAGRAYNEQFF; CDR3nt: TGTGCCAGCAGTGAAGCCGGGAGGGCCTACAATGAGCAGTTCTTC; v_gene: TRBV2; d_gene: TRBD2; abundance: -; j_gene: TRBJ2-1
CDR3aa: CASSPRPLAVGETQYF; CDR3nt: TGCGCCAGCAGCCCGCGGCCCCTAGCGGTCGGGGAGACCCAGTACTTC; v_gene: TRBV4-3; d_gene: TRBD2; abundance: -; j_gene: TRBJ2-5
CDR3aa: CAPQWPSRPQHF; CDR3nt: TGTGCCCCGCAGTGGCCCTCTCGTCCCCAGCATTTT; v_gene: TRBV24-1; d_gene: -; abundance: -; j_gene: TRBJ1-5
CDR3aa: CASSQVGGSYEQYF; CDR3nt: TGTGCCAGCAGCCAAGTAGGGGGAAGCTACGAGCAGTACTTC; v_gene: TRBV4-2; d_gene: -; abundance: -; j_gene: TRBJ2-7
CDR3aa: CASSFGTSGRANRDEQYF; CDR3nt: TGCGCCAGCAGCTTCGGGACTAGCGGGAGGGCCAATAGGGACGAGCAGTACTTC; v_gene: TRBV5-1; d_gene: TRBD2; abundance: -; j_gene: TRBJ2-7
CDR3aa: CASSVAWGLAAGVYNEQFF; CDR3nt: TGTGCCAGCAGCGTAGCTTGGGGCCTCGCGGCAGGGGTATACAATGAGCAGTTCTTC; v_gene: TRBV9; d_gene: -; abundance: -; j_gene: TRBJ2-1
CDR3aa: CASSRPGTEAFF; CDR3nt: TGCGCCAGCAGCCGACCAGGCACTGAAGCTTTCTTT; v_gene: TRBV4-1; d_gene: -; abundance: -; j_gene: TRBJ1-1
CDR3aa: CASSLGEVNSPLHF; CDR3nt: TGCGCCAGCAGCTTGGGGGAGGTCAATTCACCCCTCCACTTT; v_gene: TRBV5-1; d_gene: -; abundance: -; j_gene: TRBJ1-6
CDR3aa: CASSWGGLDEQFF; CDR3nt: TGTGCCAGCAGCTGGGGGGGCCTAGATGAGCAGTTCTTC; v_gene: TRBV7-9; d_gene: -; abundance: -; j_gene: TRBJ2-1
CDR3aa: CASSSGTGGNQPQHF; CDR3nt: TGTGCCAGCTCATCCGGGACAGGGGGCAATCAGCCCCAGCATTTT; v_gene: TRBV18; d_gene: TRBD1; abundance: -; j_gene: TRBJ1-5
CDR3aa: CAWTGGSGNTIYF; CDR3nt: TGTGCCTGGACAGGGGGGTCGGGAAACACCATATATTTT; v_gene: TRBV30; d_gene: TRBD1; abundance: -; j_gene: TRBJ1-3
CDR3aa: CASRGGRYINQPQHF; CDR3nt: TGTGCCAGCAGGGGAGGGAGATATATCAATCAGCCCCAGCATTTT; v_gene: TRBV6-5; d_gene: -; abundance: few; j_gene: TRBJ1-5
CDR3aa: CASSQEFASGVQETQYF; CDR3nt: TGTGCCAGCAGCCAAGAATTTGCTAGCGGGGTACAAGAGACCCAGTACTTC; v_gene: TRBV14; d_gene: TRBD2; abundance: -; j_gene: TRBJ2-5
CDR3aa: CASSSTLNTEAFF; CDR3nt: TGTGCCAGCTCGTCGACACTGAACACTGAAGCTTTCTTT; v_gene: TRBV18; d_gene: -; abundance: -; j_gene: TRBJ1-1
CDR3aa: CASSWEQGAGNTIYF; CDR3nt: TGTGCCAGCAGCTGGGAACAGGGGGCTGGAAACACCATATATTTT; v_gene: TRBV5-4; d_gene: TRBD1; abundance: -; j_gene: TRBJ1-3
CDR3aa: CASSLDRVGEQYF; CDR3nt: TGTGCCAGCAGCTTAGACAGGGTAGGCGAGCAGTACTTC; v_gene: TRBV11-2; d_gene: -; abundance: -; j_gene: TRBJ2-7